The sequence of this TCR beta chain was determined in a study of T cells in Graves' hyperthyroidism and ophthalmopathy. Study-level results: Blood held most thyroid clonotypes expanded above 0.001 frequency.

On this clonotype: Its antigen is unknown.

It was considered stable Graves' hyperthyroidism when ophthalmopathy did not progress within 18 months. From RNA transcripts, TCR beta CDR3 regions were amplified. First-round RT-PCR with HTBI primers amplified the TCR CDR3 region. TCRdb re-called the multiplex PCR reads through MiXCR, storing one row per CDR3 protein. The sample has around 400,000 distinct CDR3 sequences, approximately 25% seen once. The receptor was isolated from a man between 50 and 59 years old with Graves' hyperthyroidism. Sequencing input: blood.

For the CDR3, the DNA is TGTGCCACCGCTTTGGTCGTAAATCAGGGGATGACTGAAGCTTTCTTT. Its protein product is CATALVVNQGMTEAFF. The chain combines TRBV19 with TRBJ1-1, with D tentatively TRBD1 (6 bases). Trimming took off 10 bases at V and 5 bases at J, with 26 bases between the two ends. CDR3 length: 16 amino acids. The germline V gene has CDR1 LNHDA and CDR2 SQIVND (reference sequence).